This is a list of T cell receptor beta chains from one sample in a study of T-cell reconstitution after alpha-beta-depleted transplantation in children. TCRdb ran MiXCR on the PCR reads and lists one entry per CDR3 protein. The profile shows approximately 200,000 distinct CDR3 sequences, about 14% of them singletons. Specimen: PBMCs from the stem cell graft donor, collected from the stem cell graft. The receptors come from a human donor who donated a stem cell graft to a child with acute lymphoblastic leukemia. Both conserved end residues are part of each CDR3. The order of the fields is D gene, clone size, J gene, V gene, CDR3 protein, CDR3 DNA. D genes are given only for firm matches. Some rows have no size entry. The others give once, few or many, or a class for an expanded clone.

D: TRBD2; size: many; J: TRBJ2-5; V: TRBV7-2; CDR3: CASSPGLAGEAQYF; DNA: TGTGCCAGCAGCCCGGGACTAGCGGGGGAGGCCCAGTACTTC
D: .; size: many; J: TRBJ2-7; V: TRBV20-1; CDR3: CSARLTGFSYEQYF; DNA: TGCAGTGCTAGATTGACAGGATTCTCCTACGAGCAGTACTTC
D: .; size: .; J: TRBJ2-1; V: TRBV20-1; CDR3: CSAASEDGYNEQFF; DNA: TGCAGTGCAGCGTCGGAGGATGGGTACAATGAGCAGTTCTTC
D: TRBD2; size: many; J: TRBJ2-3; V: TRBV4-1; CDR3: CASSQGASGVADTQYF; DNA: TGCGCCAGCAGCCAAGGGGCTAGCGGCGTGGCAGATACGCAGTATTTT
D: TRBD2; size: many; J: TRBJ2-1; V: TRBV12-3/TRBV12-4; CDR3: CASSEELARHDEFF; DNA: TGTGCCAGCAGTGAAGAACTAGCGAGACATGATGAGTTCTTC
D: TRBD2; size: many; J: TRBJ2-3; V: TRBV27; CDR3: CASWTSRADTQYF; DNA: TGTGCCAGCTGGACTAGCCGAGCAGATACGCAGTATTTT
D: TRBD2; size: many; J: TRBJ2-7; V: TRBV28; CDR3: CASSFSGSVYEQYF; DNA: TGTGCCAGCAGTTTTAGCGGGAGTGTCTACGAGCAGTACTTC
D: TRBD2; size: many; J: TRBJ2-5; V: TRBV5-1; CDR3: CASSWQGLAGQETQYF; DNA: TGCGCCAGCAGCTGGCAGGGACTAGCGGGACAAGAGACCCAGTACTTC
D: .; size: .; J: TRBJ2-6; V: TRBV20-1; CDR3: CSAYRDAGANVLTF; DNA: TGCAGTGCTTACAGGGATGCCGGGGCCAACGTCCTGACTTTC
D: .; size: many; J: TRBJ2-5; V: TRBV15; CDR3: CATSRAQLEFGGTQYF; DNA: TGTGCCACCAGCAGAGCGCAATTAGAGTTTGGAGGGACCCAGTACTTC
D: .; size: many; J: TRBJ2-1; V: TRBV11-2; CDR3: CASSLGYRLDNEQFF; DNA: TGTGCCAGCAGCTTAGGCTACCGATTAGACAATGAGCAGTTCTTC
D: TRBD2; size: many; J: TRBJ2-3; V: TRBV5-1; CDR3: CASSSPGTTIATQYF; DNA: TGCGCCAGCAGCTCCCCCGGGACTACCATTGCTACGCAGTATTTT
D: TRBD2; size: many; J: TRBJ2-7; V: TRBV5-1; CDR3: CASSLVSGRRSYEQYF; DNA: TGCGCCAGCAGCTTGGTTAGCGGGAGAAGGTCCTACGAGCAGTACTTC
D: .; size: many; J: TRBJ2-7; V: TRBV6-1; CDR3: CASGDGGRFSYEQYF; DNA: TGTGCCAGCGGTGACGGGGGGCGCTTCTCCTACGAGCAGTACTTC
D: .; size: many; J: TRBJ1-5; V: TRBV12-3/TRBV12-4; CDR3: CASSPGQHNSNQPQHF; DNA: TGTGCCAGCAGTCCAGGACAGCATAATAGCAATCAGCCCCAGCATTTT
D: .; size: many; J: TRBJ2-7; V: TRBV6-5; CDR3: CASSYGSTYEQYF; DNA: TGTGCCAGCAGTTACGGCTCGACCTACGAGCAGTACTTC
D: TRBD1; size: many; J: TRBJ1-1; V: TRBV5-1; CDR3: CASRGQEDTEAFF; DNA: TGCGCCAGCCGTGGACAGGAGGACACTGAAGCTTTCTTT
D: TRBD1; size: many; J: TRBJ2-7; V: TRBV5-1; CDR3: CASSRTGYEQYF; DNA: TGTGCCAGCAGCCGGACAGGCTACGAGCAGTACTTC
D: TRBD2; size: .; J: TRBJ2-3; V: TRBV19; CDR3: CASSMLAGEGTDTQYF; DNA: TGTGCCAGTAGTATGCTAGCGGGAGAAGGCACAGATACGCAGTATTTT
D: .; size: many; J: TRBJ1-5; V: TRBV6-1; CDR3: CASGVRSNQPQHF; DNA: TGTGCCAGCGGCGTCAGAAGCAATCAGCCCCAGCATTTT
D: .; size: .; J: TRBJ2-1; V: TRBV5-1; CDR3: CASSYSHRAFSYNEQFF; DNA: TGCGCCAGCAGCTATTCCCACAGGGCCTTCTCCTACAATGAGCAGTTCTTC
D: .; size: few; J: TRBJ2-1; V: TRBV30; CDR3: CAWNVGSGEFF; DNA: TGTGCCTGGAACGTCGGGTCGGGGGAGTTCTTC
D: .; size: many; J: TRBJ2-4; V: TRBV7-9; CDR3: CASSYKNIQYF; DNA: TGTGCCAGCAGCTACAAAAACATTCAGTACTTC
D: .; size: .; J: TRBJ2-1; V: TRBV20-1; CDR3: CSATTVQGSYNEQFF; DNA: TGCAGTGCTACGACGGTCCAGGGGTCCTACAATGAGCAGTTCTTC
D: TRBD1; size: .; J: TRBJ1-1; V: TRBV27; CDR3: CASSSDRERDEAFF; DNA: TGTGCCAGCAGTTCTGACAGGGAAAGAGATGAAGCTTTCTTT
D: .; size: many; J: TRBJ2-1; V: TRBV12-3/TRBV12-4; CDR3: CASSSLGREQFF; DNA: TGTGCCAGCAGTTCCTTGGGACGGGAGCAGTTCTTC
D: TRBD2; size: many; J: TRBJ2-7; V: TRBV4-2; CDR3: CASSQGTSGKYEQYF; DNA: TGTGCCAGCAGCCAGGGGACTAGCGGGAAATACGAGCAGTACTTC
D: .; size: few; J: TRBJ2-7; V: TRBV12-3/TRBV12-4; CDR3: CASSRYEQYF; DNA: TGTGCCAGCAGCCGCTACGAGCAGTACTTC
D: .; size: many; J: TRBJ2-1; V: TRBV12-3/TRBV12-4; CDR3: CASSFNDHWGVGLRNEQFF; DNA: TGTGCCAGCAGTTTCAACGATCATTGGGGAGTGGGTTTAAGGAATGAGCAGTTCTTC
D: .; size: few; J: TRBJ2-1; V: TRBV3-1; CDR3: CASSQDPNDNEQFF; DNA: TGTGCCAGCAGCCAAGACCCCAACGACAATGAGCAGTTCTTC
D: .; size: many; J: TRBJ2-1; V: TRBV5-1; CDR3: CASSLMRGTYNEQFF; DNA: TGCGCCAGCAGCTTGATGAGAGGAACCTACAATGAGCAGTTCTTC
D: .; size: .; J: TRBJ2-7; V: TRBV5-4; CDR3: CASSLVDSYEQYF; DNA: TGTGCCAGCAGCTTGGTGGACTCCTACGAGCAGTACTTC
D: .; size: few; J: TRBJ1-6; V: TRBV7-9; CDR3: CASSFNNSPLHF; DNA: TGTGCCAGCAGCTTTAATAATTCACCCCTCCACTTT
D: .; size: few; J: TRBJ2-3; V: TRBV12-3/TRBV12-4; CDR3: CASSLALRVATDTQYF; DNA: TGTGCCAGCAGTTTAGCGCTGAGGGTGGCCACAGATACGCAGTATTTT
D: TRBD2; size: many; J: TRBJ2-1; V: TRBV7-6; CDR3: CASSPQSGRGNEQFF; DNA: TGTGCCAGCAGCCCACAAAGCGGGAGAGGTAATGAGCAGTTCTTC
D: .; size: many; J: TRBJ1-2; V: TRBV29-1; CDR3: CSGTTGNYGYTF; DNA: TGCAGCGGAACGACGGGTAACTATGGCTACACCTTC
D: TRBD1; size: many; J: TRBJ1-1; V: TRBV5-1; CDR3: CASTPGQGGGGGYTEAFF; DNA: TGCGCCAGCACCCCGGGACAGGGCGGAGGAGGAGGTTACACTGAAGCTTTCTTT
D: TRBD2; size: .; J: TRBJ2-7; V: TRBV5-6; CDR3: CASSLWLAGEVYEQYF; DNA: TGTGCCAGCAGCTTATGGCTAGCGGGAGAAGTCTACGAGCAGTACTTC
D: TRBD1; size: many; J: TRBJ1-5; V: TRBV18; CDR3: CASSPGTGGLQPQHF; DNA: TGTGCCAGCTCACCGGGGACAGGGGGACTACAGCCCCAGCATTTT
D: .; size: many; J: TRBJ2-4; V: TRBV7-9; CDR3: CASSPAGRRNIQYF; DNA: TGTGCCAGCAGCCCGGCGGGACGCAGGAACATTCAGTACTTC